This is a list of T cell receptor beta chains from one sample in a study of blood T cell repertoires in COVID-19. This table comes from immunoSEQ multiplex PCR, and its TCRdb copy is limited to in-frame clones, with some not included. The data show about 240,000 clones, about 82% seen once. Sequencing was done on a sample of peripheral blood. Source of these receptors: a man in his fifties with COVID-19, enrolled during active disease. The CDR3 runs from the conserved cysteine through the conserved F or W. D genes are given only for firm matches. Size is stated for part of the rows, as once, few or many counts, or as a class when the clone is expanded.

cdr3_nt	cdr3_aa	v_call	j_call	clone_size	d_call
TGCAGCGTTGGGGTCATAGCGGGCGAGCAGTACTTC	CSVGVIAGEQYF	TRBV29-1	TRBJ2-7	once	TRBD2
TGTGCCAGTAGTGTGTCGGGTGGCAGTACCTCCTACGAGCAGTACTTC	CASSVSGGSTSYEQYF	TRBV19	TRBJ2-7	-	-
TGTGCTAGTGGTTTGAGCGGACAGGCAGGGAACACTGAAGCTTTCTTT	CASGLSGQAGNTEAFF	TRBV12-5	TRBJ1-1	-	TRBD1
TGTGCCAGCAGTTTTACAGATAATCAGCCCCAGCATTTT	CASSFTDNQPQHF	TRBV6-5	TRBJ1-5	few	-
TGCGCCAGCAGCGGGGACAGTTCAAGGGAGACCCAGTACTTC	CASSGDSSRETQYF	TRBV5-1	TRBJ2-5	-	TRBD1
TGCGCCAGCAGCCCCAGGGGGATTGAAGCCAAAAACATTCAGTACTTC	CASSPRGIEAKNIQYF	TRBV4-1	TRBJ2-4	few	TRBD1
TGTGCCTGGACCGGGACAGGGGGCGCGACCACCAATCAGCCCCAGCATTTT	CAWTGTGGATTNQPQHF	TRBV30	TRBJ1-5	many	TRBD1
TGTGCCAGCAGTGACTCGACTAGCGCCGGGGAGCTGTTTTTT	CASSDSTSAGELFF	TRBV6-4	TRBJ2-2	-	TRBD2
TGCAGCGTTGTAACAGGGGTAAATCAGCCCCAGCATTTT	CSVVTGVNQPQHF	TRBV29-1	TRBJ1-5	-	TRBD1
TGTGCCGGAGGTAATCCGGGACAGTACACAGATACGCAGTATTTT	CAGGNPGQYTDTQYF	TRBV6-5	TRBJ2-3	-	TRBD1
TGTGCCAGCAGCCCAGGTCAGCTTCACTATGGCTACACCTTC	CASSPGQLHYGYTF	TRBV7-9	TRBJ1-2	-	-
TGTGCCAGCAGCCAATACACTAGCGGGGAGTCCTACGAGCAGTACTTC	CASSQYTSGESYEQYF	TRBV4-2	TRBJ2-7	-	TRBD2
TGTGCCAGCAGCTTTAGAGAAGACATAGTGTCAGATACGCAGTATTTT	CASSFREDIVSDTQYF	TRBV5-6	TRBJ2-3	-	-
TGTGCCAGCAGCTTACAGGGTACCTATAATTCACCCCTCCACTTT	CASSLQGTYNSPLHF	TRBV7-2	TRBJ1-6	-	-
TGTGCCAGCAGTTTAGTGGGACAGTACACCGGGGAGCTGTTTTTT	CASSLVGQYTGELFF	TRBV27	TRBJ2-2	-	TRBD1
TGTGCCAGCAGCGTCGGGGGGCCGGCGTACAATGAGCAGTTCTTC	CASSVGGPAYNEQFF	TRBV9	TRBJ2-1	-	-
TGTGCCTGGAGTGGTGGCAGCTACGAGCAGTACTTC	CAWSGGSYEQYF	TRBV30	TRBJ2-7	-	-
TGTGCCACCAGTGATCCAGACGGGGACACTGAAGCTTTCTTT	CATSDPDGDTEAFF	TRBV24-1	TRBJ1-1	-	-
TGTGCCAGCAGCTCTGCAGGGGGCAGCGCAGATACGCAGTATTTT	CASSSAGGSADTQYF	TRBV7-6	TRBJ2-3	few	TRBD1
TGCGCCAGCAGCTGGGGACTAGCGGGGGACGCCTACGAGCAGTACTTC	CASSWGLAGDAYEQYF	TRBV5-1	TRBJ2-7	-	TRBD2
TGTGCCAGCAGGGACACCCTGAACACTGAAGCTTTCTTT	CASRDTLNTEAFF	TRBV27	TRBJ1-1	-	-
TGTGCCAGCAGTGAACAGGGACAGGGGATTCAGCCCCAGCATTTT	CASSEQGQGIQPQHF	TRBV6-1	TRBJ1-5	-	TRBD1
TGTGCCAGCAGCTTCGCGAGGGTGGGATATGGTTACGAGCAGTACTTC	CASSFARVGYGYEQYF	TRBV7-8	TRBJ2-7	-	-
TGTGCCAGCAGCTTAAACAGGGGGCGCGTAACTGAAGCTTTCTTT	CASSLNRGRVTEAFF	TRBV5-6	TRBJ1-1	-	TRBD1
TGCGCCAGCAGACGTTCCGACGGGAGCTCCTACAATGAGCAGTTCTTC	CASRRSDGSSYNEQFF	TRBV5-1	TRBJ2-1	-	-
TGTGCCAGCTCACCACAGGACGGGCCCAGGGGGGGCTACACCTTC	CASSPQDGPRGGYTF	TRBV18	TRBJ1-2	-	TRBD1
TGTGCCAGCAGCGTCGACAGGGGTGGGGCAGATACGCAGTATTTT	CASSVDRGGADTQYF	TRBV9	TRBJ2-3	-	TRBD1
TGTGCCAGCAGCCAACGGACAGGGGCAGGGGAAAAACTGTTTTTT	CASSQRTGAGEKLFF	TRBV5-4	TRBJ1-4	-	TRBD1
TGTGCCAGCAGTTTGGACAGAAGCTCCTACAATGAGCAGTTCTTC	CASSLDRSSYNEQFF	TRBV6-5	TRBJ2-1	-	-
TGTGCCAGCAGCCCTGGGACTAGCGGAGGAGAGACCCAGTACTTC	CASSPGTSGGETQYF	TRBV7-9	TRBJ2-5	few	TRBD2
TGTGCCAGCAGCCACTCCGGGGCCAAAAACATTCAGTACTTC	CASSHSGAKNIQYF	TRBV28	TRBJ2-4	-	-
TGTGCCAGCAGCCAATCTAGCGGGGGGACAGATACGCAGTATTTT	CASSQSSGGTDTQYF	TRBV7-2	TRBJ2-3	-	TRBD2
TGTGCCAGCAGTGAAGCTAATACTCTACTCAGGGGTGGGAACACTGAAGCTTTCTTT	CASSEANTLLRGGNTEAFF	TRBV6-1	TRBJ1-1	-	-
TGTGCCACCTTCACATTCGGGGGTAGCAATCAGCCCCAGCATTTT	CATFTFGGSNQPQHF	TRBV6-5	TRBJ1-5	-	-
TGTGCCAGCAGACCTACGGGGGCCGGGGAGCTGTTTTTT	CASRPTGAGELFF	TRBV7-8	TRBJ2-2	once	-
TGTGCCAGCAGCCAGTTACAGGGGAACACTGAAGCTTTCTTT	CASSQLQGNTEAFF	TRBV3-1/TRBV3-2	TRBJ1-1	-	-
TGTGCCAGCAGCGTAGATAGGGGTGGCTACACCTTC	CASSVDRGGYTF	TRBV9	TRBJ1-2	-	-
TGTGCCAGCAGCTTACTATTGACTGAAGCTTTCTTT	CASSLLLTEAFF	TRBV7-9	TRBJ1-1	few	-
TGTGCCAGCAGTCGACAGGTTGGGGAAAAACTGTTTTTT	CASSRQVGEKLFF	TRBV6-4	TRBJ1-4	-	-
TGTGCCAGCAGCCACTTTACTAGCGGGGGGGTTCCGGGTGAGCAGTTCTTC	CASSHFTSGGVPGEQFF	TRBV3-1/TRBV3-2	TRBJ2-1	-	TRBD2
TGCGCCAGCAGCCAAGTGGAGCTTCATGAAAAACTGTTTTTT	CASSQVELHEKLFF	TRBV4-1	TRBJ1-4	-	-
TGTGCCAGCAAAGTCCCGGGACAGTGGGAGACCCAGTACTTC	CASKVPGQWETQYF	TRBV6-5	TRBJ2-5	-	TRBD1
TGCGCCAGCAGTCAAAGACTAGCGGGGGGATACAATGAGCAGTTCTTC	CASSQRLAGGYNEQFF	TRBV10-1	TRBJ2-1	-	TRBD2
TGTGCCAGCAGCCAAGTGCTACTAGCGGGCAACACAGATACGCAGTATTTT	CASSQVLLAGNTDTQYF	TRBV3-1/TRBV3-2	TRBJ2-3	few	TRBD2
TGTGCCAGCAAGACTAGTTGGAACACCGGGGAGCTGTTTTTT	CASKTSWNTGELFF	TRBV6-6	TRBJ2-2	-	-
TGTGCCAGCAGCCCCGAGGATGGAAACACCATATATTTT	CASSPEDGNTIYF	TRBV7-8	TRBJ1-3	-	-
TGTGCCAGTAGCCCGATGGGGGCCACCGGGGAGCTGTTTTTT	CASSPMGATGELFF	TRBV19	TRBJ2-2	-	-
TGTGCCAGCAGCCAAGATAGTAGGGGCCTTGAAGCTTTCTTT	CASSQDSRGLEAFF	TRBV4-2	TRBJ1-1	-	-
TGTGCCAGCAGTTCCGAGGGTCCAACCCAGTACTTC	CASSSEGPTQYF	TRBV6-2/TRBV6-3	TRBJ2-5	-	-
TGCGCCAGCAGGCGGGGGGTTTCCAATGAGCAGTTCTTC	CASRRGVSNEQFF	TRBV4-1	TRBJ2-1	-	TRBD2
TGTGCCAGCAGCCCAGGGGGCCCGAACACCGGGGAGCTGTTTTTT	CASSPGGPNTGELFF	TRBV7-3	TRBJ2-2	-	TRBD1
TGTGCCAGCAGACAGGAAACCCGTGGGACTGAAGCTTTCTTT	CASRQETRGTEAFF	TRBV6-4	TRBJ1-1	-	-
TGTGCCAGCAGTGATTTCTTAGGACAGGGGGACTCCGCGAGCACAGATACGCAGTATTTT	CASSDFLGQGDSASTDTQYF	TRBV6-1	TRBJ2-3	once	TRBD1
TGTGCCAGCAGCAAAGGTAGGACAGAAATGAACACTGAAGCTTTCTTT	CASSKGRTEMNTEAFF	TRBV21-1	TRBJ1-1	-	-
TGTGCCAGCAGTTCTGCAAGGGGGCGACAGGGGACCAATCAGCCCCAGCATTTT	CASSSARGRQGTNQPQHF	TRBV6-2/TRBV6-3	TRBJ1-5	-	TRBD1